This entry describes one T cell receptor beta chain. Its antigen is not identified. This sample is part of a study of shared clonotypes between healthy human individuals. Study results and limitations: With a few donors compared, around 4.7% of naive CD4 clonotypes were shared. Large sequencing depth failed to make sorted-subset sequencing complete, rarefaction showed. Across subsets, estimated richness was generally greater for naive than for memory populations.

Assay: immunoSEQ multiplex PCR; the TCRdb copy retains only in-frame clones and omits some. The top ten clones hold 15% to 20% of a sample with around 320,000 clones, around 86% of them seen once. CDR1 is MNHEY and CDR2 is SMNVEV in the germline V gene (reference sequence). The CDR3 extends over 16 amino acids. V was pared by 3 bases and J by 4 bases, with 9 bases of the junction left unmatched. The clonotype comes from a man younger than 35 in good health. Input material: memory CD8+ T cells sorted from blood. Subset in this sample: CD45RO+ cells pooled with CCR7-negative TemRA cells. J is TRBJ2-1 and V is TRBV27, with 7 bases aligning to TRBD1. CDR3 sequence (DNA): TGTGCCAGCAGTTTCCTCCCCGGGACAGCATACAATGAGCAGTTCTTC. Its translation is CASSFLPGTAYNEQFF.